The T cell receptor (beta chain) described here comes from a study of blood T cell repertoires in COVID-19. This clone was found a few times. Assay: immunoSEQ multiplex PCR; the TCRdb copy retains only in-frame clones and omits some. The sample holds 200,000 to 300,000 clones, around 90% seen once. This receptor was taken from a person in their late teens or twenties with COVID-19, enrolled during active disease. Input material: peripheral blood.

The CDR3 sequence: CASSYAPGGHTGELFF. As DNA, the CDR3 is TGTGCCAGCAGTTACGCCCCAGGGGGCCACACCGGGGAGCTGTTTTTT. J is TRBJ2-2 and V is TRBV6-5, with 8 bases matching TRBD1. Unmatched junction bases numbered 5, after V lost 2 bases and J lost 3 bases. The CDR3 extends over 16 amino acids. Germline-derived CDR1 and CDR2 are MNHEY and SVGAGI.